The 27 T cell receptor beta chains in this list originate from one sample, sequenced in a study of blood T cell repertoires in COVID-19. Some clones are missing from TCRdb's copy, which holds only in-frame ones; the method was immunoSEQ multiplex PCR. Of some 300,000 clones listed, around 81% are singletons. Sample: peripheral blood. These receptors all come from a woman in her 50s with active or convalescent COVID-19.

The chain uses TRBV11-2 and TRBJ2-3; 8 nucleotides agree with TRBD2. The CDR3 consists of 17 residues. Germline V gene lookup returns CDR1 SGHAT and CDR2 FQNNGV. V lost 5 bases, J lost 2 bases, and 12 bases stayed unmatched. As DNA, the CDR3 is TGTGCCAGCAGCAGGGGACTGGCGGGAGGCGTCACAGATACGCAGTATTTT. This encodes CASSRGLAGGVTDTQYF.

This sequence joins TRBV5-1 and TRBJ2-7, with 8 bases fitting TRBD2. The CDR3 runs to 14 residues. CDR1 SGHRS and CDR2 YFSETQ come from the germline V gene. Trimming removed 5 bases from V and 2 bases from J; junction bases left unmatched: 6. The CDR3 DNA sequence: TGCGCCAGCAGGCCGGGACTAGAAGCCTACGAGCAGTACTTC. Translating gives CASRPGLEAYEQYF.

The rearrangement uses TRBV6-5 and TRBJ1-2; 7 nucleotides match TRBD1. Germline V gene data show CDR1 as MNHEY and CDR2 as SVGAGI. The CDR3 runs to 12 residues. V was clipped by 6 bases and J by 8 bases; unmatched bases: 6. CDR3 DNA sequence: TGTGCCAGCAGCCTGGACAGGAAGGGCTACACCTTC. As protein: CASSLDRKGYTF.

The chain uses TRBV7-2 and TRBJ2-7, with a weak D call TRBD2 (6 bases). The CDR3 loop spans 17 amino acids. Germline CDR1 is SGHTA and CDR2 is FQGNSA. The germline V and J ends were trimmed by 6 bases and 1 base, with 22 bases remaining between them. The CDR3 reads CASSLRGRSDVSYEQYF. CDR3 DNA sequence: TGTGCCAGCAGTCTTCGGGGGAGGTCAGACGTTTCCTACGAGCAGTACTTC.

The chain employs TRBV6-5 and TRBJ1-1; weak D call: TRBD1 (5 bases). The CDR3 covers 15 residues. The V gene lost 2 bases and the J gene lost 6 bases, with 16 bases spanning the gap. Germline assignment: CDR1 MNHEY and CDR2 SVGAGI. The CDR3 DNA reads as TGTGCCAGCAGTTACACGTCGGGGGGGACTGCTGAAGCTTTCTTT. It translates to CASSYTSGGTAEAFF.

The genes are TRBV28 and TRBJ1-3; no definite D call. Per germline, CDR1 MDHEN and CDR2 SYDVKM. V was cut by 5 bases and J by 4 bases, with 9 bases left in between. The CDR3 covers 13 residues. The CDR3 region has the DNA TGTGCCAGCAGTCTGGGCCGCGGAAACACCATATATTTT. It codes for CASSLGRGNTIYF.

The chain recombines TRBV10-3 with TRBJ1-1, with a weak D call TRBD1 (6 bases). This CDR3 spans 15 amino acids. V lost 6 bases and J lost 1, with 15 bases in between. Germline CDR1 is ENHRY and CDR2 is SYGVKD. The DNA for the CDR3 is TGTGCCATCAGCCGAAGACTGACAGGGAACACTGAAGCTTTCTTT. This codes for CAISRRLTGNTEAFF.

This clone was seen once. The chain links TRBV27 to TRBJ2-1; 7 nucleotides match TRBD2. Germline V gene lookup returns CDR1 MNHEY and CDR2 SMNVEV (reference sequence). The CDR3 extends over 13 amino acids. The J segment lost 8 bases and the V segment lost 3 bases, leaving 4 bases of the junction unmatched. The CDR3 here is CASSLGLIDEQFF. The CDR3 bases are TGTGCCAGCAGTTTGGGACTAATCGATGAGCAGTTCTTC.

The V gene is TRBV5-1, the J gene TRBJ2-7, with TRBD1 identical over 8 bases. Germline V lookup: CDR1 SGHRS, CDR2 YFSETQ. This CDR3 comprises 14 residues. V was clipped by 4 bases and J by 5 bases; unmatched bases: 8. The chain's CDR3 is CASSATGEINEQYF. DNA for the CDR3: TGCGCCAGCAGCGCGACAGGGGAGATCAACGAGCAGTACTTC.

Written as DNA, the CDR3 is TGTGCCAGCAGCGAGACAGGGAATTCACCCCTCCACTTT. Encoded protein: CASSETGNSPLHF. V gene TRBV9 combines with J gene TRBJ1-6; 7 bases are a match to TRBD1. V was clipped by 3 bases and J by 7 bases; unmatched bases: 1. The germline gives CDR1 SGDLS, CDR2 YYNGEE. The CDR3 has 13 amino acids. The entire variable domain, with the rest obtained from reference TRBV9 and TRBJ1-6, is as follows: DSGVTQTPKHLITATGQRVTLRCSPRSGDLSVYWYQQSLDQGLQFLIQYYNGEERAKGNILERFSAQQFPDLHSELNLSSLELGDSALYFCASSETGNSPLHFGNGTRLTVT.

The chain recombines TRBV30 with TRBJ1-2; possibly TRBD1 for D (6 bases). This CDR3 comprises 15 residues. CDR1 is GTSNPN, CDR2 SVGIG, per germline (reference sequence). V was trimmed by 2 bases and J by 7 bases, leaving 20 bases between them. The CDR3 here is CAWSPYQGRGAGYTF. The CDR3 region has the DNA TGTGCCTGGAGTCCATACCAGGGACGGGGGGCTGGCTACACCTTC.

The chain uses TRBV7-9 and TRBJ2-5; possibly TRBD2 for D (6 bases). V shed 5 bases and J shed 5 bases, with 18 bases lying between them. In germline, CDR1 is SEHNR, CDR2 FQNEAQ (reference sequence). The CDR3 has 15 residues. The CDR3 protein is CASSPGPARGETQYF. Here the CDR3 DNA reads TGTGCCAGCAGCCCCGGTCCTGCTCGGGGGGAGACCCAGTACTTC.

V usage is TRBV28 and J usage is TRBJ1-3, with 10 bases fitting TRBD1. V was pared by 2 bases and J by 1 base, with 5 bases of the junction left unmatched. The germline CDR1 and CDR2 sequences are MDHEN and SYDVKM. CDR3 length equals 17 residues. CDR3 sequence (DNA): TGTGCCAGCAGTTTACAATTGGGACAGGGGTCTGGAAACACCATATATTTT. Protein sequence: CASSLQLGQGSGNTIYF.

The CDR3, as DNA: TGTGCCAGCAGCTTGCCAGGAACTTGGAACGAGCAGTACTTC. Translation: CASSLPGTWNEQYF. The V gene is TRBV5-6, the J gene TRBJ2-7; no reliable D call. V was cut by 1 base and J by 5 bases, with 13 bases left in between. Germline V gives CDR1 SGHDT, CDR2 YYEEEE. This CDR3 has 14 amino acids.

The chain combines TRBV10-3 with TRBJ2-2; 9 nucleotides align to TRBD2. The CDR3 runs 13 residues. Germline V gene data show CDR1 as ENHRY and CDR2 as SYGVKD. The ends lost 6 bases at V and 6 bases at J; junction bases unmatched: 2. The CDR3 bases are TGTGCCATCAGGGCGGGAGGGTCCGGGGAGCTGTTTTTT. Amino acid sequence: CAIRAGGSGELFF.

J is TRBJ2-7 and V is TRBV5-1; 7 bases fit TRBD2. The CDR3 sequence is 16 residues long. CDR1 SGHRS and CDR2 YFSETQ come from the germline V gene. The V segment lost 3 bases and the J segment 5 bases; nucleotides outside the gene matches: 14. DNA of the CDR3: TGCGCCAGCAGCTCGGGACTCCGGGACTACCCTAACGAGCAGTACTTC. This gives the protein CASSSGLRDYPNEQYF.

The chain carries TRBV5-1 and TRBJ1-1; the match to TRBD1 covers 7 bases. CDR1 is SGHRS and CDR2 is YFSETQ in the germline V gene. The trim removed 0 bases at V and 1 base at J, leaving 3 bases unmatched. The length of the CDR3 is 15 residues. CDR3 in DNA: TGCGCCAGCAGCTTGGAGGGGGCAAAGAACACTGAAGCTTTCTTT. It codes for CASSLEGAKNTEAFF.

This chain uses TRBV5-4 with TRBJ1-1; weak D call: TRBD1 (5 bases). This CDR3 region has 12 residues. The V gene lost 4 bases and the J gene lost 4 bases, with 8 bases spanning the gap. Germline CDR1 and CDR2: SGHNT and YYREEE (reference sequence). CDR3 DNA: TGTGCCAGCAGCCGCGGGGGCACTGAAGCTTTCTTT. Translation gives CASSRGGTEAFF.

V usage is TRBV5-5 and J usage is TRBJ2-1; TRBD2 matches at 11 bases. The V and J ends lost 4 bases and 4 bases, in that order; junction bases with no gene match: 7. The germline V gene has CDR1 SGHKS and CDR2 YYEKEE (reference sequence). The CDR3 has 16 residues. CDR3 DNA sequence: TGTGCCAGCAGCGCACGACTAGCGGGGATATACAATGAGCAGTTCTTC. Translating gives CASSARLAGIYNEQFF.

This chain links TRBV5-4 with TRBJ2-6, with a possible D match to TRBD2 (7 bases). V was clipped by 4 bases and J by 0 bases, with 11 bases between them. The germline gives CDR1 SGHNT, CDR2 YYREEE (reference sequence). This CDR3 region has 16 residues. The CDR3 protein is CASSLGGRSGANVLTF. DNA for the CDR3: TGTGCCAGCAGCCTGGGGGGGCGCTCTGGGGCCAACGTCCTGACTTTC.

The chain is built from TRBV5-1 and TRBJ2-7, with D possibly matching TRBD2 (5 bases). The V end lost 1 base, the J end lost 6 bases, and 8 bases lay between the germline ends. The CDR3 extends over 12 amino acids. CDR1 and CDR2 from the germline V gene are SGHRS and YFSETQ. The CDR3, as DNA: TGCGCCAGCAGCTTGACTAGATCCGAGCAGTACTTC. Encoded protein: CASSLTRSEQYF.

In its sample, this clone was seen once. The CDR3 DNA is TGTGCCTGGGGAGACAGGGGGCATCGCAATCAGCCCCAGCATTTT. It specifies CAWGDRGHRNQPQHF. V usage is TRBV30 and J usage is TRBJ1-5; 10 nucleotides line up with TRBD1. Germline assignment: CDR1 GTSNPN and CDR2 SVGIG (reference sequence). The V segment lost 5 bases and the J segment 2 bases; nucleotides outside the gene matches: 6. This CDR3 has 15 amino acids.

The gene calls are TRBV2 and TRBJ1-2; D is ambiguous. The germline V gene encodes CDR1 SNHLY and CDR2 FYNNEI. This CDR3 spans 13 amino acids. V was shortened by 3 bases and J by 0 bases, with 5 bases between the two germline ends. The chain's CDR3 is CASSDTANYGYTF. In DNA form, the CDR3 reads TGTGCCAGCAGTGACACAGCTAACTATGGCTACACCTTC.

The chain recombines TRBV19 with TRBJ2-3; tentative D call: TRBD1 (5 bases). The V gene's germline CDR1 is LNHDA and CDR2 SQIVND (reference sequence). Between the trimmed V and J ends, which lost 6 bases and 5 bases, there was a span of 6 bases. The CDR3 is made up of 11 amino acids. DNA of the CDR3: TGTGCCAGTAGAGGGGTAGATACGCAGTATTTT. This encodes CASRGVDTQYF.

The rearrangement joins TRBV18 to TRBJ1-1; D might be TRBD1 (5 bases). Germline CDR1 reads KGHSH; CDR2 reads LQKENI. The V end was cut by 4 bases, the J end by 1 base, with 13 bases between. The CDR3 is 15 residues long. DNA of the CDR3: TGTGCCAGCTCACTAGGGGTCCCGGGGAACACTGAAGCTTTCTTT. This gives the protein CASSLGVPGNTEAFF. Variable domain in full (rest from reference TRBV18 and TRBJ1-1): NAGVMQNPRHLVRRRGQEARLRCSPMKGHSHVYWYRQLPEEGLKFMVYLQKENIIDESGMPKERFSAEFPKEGPSILRIQQVVRGDSAAYFCASSLGVPGNTEAFFGQGTRLTVV.

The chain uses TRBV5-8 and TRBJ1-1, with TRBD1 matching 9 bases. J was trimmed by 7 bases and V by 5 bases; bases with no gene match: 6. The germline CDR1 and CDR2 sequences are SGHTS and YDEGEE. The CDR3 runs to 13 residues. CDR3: CASRTGGAYEAFF. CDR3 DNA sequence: TGTGCCAGCAGGACAGGGGGAGCATATGAAGCTTTCTTT.

CDR3 loop: CSAHAKNIQYF. As DNA, the CDR3 is TGCAGTGCCCATGCCAAAAACATTCAGTACTTC. The chain joins TRBV20-1 to TRBJ2-4; D is uncertain. This CDR3 region has 11 residues. V was trimmed by 6 bases and J by 1 base, leaving 4 bases between them. Germline V gene data show CDR1 as DFQATT and CDR2 as SNEGSKA (reference sequence).